The rows below give T cell receptor beta chains drawn from one sample of a study of identical twins. TCRdb analysed the 5' RACE reads with MiXCR anew, one entry per CDR3 protein. This table holds roughly 220,000 distinct CDR3 sequences, over 5% found once. The same data also went into a second study, on T cells expressing NK-cell markers.

The sequenced sample consisted of CD8+ T cells sorted from blood. These receptors were taken from a young woman in good health. Each CDR3 is given with its conserved first and last residue. D genes are given only for firm matches. The listing skips clone size in some rows; elsewhere it reads once, few, many or a size class.

clone size: many; D gene: TRBD1; V gene: TRBV12-3/TRBV12-4; J gene: TRBJ2-1; CDR3 DNA: TGTGCCAGCAGCGTAGACAGGGTCATTCGGTTCTTC; CDR3 protein: CASSVDRVIRFF
clone size: NA; D gene: NA; V gene: TRBV15; J gene: TRBJ2-7; CDR3 DNA: TGTGCCACCAGCGAAGAGCGGTTGTACGAGCAGTACTTC; CDR3 protein: CATSEERLYEQYF
clone size: NA; D gene: NA; V gene: TRBV2; J gene: TRBJ1-5; CDR3 DNA: TGTGCCAGCAGCGGCGGGGCCACCGGTAGCAATCAGCCCCAGCATTTT; CDR3 protein: CASSGGATGSNQPQHF
clone size: NA; D gene: TRBD1; V gene: TRBV20-1; J gene: TRBJ2-7; CDR3 DNA: TGCAGTGCTGATGGACAGGGGGAGTATTCCTACGAGCAGTACTTC; CDR3 protein: CSADGQGEYSYEQYF
clone size: NA; D gene: NA; V gene: TRBV7-2; J gene: TRBJ1-1; CDR3 DNA: TGTGCCAGCAGCTTTTGGGGTGTTGAGAACACTGAAGCTTTCTTT; CDR3 protein: CASSFWGVENTEAFF
clone size: many; D gene: NA; V gene: TRBV6-2/TRBV6-3; J gene: TRBJ2-2; CDR3 DNA: TGTGCCAGCAGTTACCGGGTAACGAACCTGGGCGGGGAGCTGTTTTTT; CDR3 protein: CASSYRVTNLGGELFF
clone size: NA; D gene: NA; V gene: TRBV4-3; J gene: TRBJ2-1; CDR3 DNA: TGCGCCAGCAGCCATCCCGGGACTTCTAGCTCCTACAATGAGCAGTTCTTC; CDR3 protein: CASSHPGTSSSYNEQFF
clone size: many; D gene: NA; V gene: TRBV5-1; J gene: TRBJ2-1; CDR3 DNA: TGCGCCAGCAGCCCGTGGGGTCATCACAACTTCTTC; CDR3 protein: CASSPWGHHNFF
clone size: many; D gene: TRBD1; V gene: TRBV29-1; J gene: TRBJ1-1; CDR3 DNA: TGCAGCGCGGTCAGGGGGGACACTGAAGCTTTCTTT; CDR3 protein: CSAVRGDTEAFF
clone size: few; D gene: NA; V gene: TRBV7-2; J gene: TRBJ2-7; CDR3 DNA: TGTGCCAGCAGCTTAGCTTGGGCAGCGGCAGGAAAACCCTACGAGCAGTACTTC; CDR3 protein: CASSLAWAAAGKPYEQYF
clone size: NA; D gene: TRBD1; V gene: TRBV9; J gene: TRBJ2-5; CDR3 DNA: TGTGCCAGCAGCGGGACAGGGGAAGAGACCCAGTACTTC; CDR3 protein: CASSGTGEETQYF
clone size: NA; D gene: NA; V gene: TRBV15; J gene: TRBJ2-7; CDR3 DNA: TGTGCCACCAGCAGAGATAGGCCCTCCGGTAATTCCCTCTACGAGCAGTACTTC; CDR3 protein: CATSRDRPSGNSLYEQYF
clone size: many; D gene: TRBD1; V gene: TRBV19; J gene: TRBJ1-2; CDR3 DNA: TGTGCCAGTTGGACAGGGTTGGAAGGCTACACCTTC; CDR3 protein: CASWTGLEGYTF
clone size: NA; D gene: NA; V gene: TRBV12-3/TRBV12-4; J gene: TRBJ2-7; CDR3 DNA: TGTGCCACCAAGGGAGCCGAGAGTTCCTACGAGCAGTACTTC; CDR3 protein: CATKGAESSYEQYF
clone size: NA; D gene: NA; V gene: TRBV2; J gene: TRBJ2-1; CDR3 DNA: TGTGCCAGCAGTCCCCAACTAGGGTTGAATGAGCAGTTCTTC; CDR3 protein: CASSPQLGLNEQFF
clone size: many; D gene: TRBD1; V gene: TRBV4-3; J gene: TRBJ2-1; CDR3 DNA: TGCGCCAGCAGCCAGGAAGGGACAGCTACCTACAATGAGCAGTTCTTC; CDR3 protein: CASSQEGTATYNEQFF
clone size: NA; D gene: NA; V gene: TRBV30; J gene: TRBJ2-3; CDR3 DNA: TGTGCCTGGAGTGTGGGGACGGGGCGAGATACGCAGTATTTT; CDR3 protein: CAWSVGTGRDTQYF
clone size: NA; D gene: TRBD2; V gene: TRBV20-1; J gene: TRBJ2-1; CDR3 DNA: TGCAGTGCTGGGGAGCGGGACCCATACAATGAGCAGTTCTTC; CDR3 protein: CSAGERDPYNEQFF
clone size: many; D gene: TRBD2; V gene: TRBV7-6; J gene: TRBJ2-1; CDR3 DNA: TGTGCCAGCAGCTCAAGACTAGCGGGCAGTGAGCAGTTCTTC; CDR3 protein: CASSSRLAGSEQFF
clone size: many; D gene: NA; V gene: TRBV20-1; J gene: TRBJ1-6; CDR3 DNA: TGCAGTGCTAGTATACCGACAGCAACCCCCTATAATTCACCCCTCCACTTT; CDR3 protein: CSASIPTATPYNSPLHF
clone size: many; D gene: NA; V gene: TRBV12-3/TRBV12-4; J gene: TRBJ2-7; CDR3 DNA: TGTGCCAGCAGTTTGGACAGCTACGAGCAGTACTTC; CDR3 protein: CASSLDSYEQYF
clone size: many; D gene: TRBD2; V gene: TRBV7-6; J gene: TRBJ2-3; CDR3 DNA: TGTGCCAGCAGCTTAGGCATAGCGGGAGGGCCAGATACGCAGTATTTT; CDR3 protein: CASSLGIAGGPDTQYF
clone size: NA; D gene: NA; V gene: TRBV13; J gene: TRBJ1-2; CDR3 DNA: TGTGCCAGCACTCTCGGCGGGGACACAACTTATGGCTACACCTTC; CDR3 protein: CASTLGGDTTYGYTF
clone size: many; D gene: NA; V gene: TRBV7-8; J gene: TRBJ2-2; CDR3 DNA: TGTGCCAGCAGCCCCCTCGAGGGGAGTGGCGGGGAGCTGTTTTTT; CDR3 protein: CASSPLEGSGGELFF
clone size: few; D gene: NA; V gene: TRBV7-9; J gene: TRBJ2-1; CDR3 DNA: TGTGCCAGCAGCATAATCCATAATGAGCAGTTCTTC; CDR3 protein: CASSIIHNEQFF
clone size: many; D gene: NA; V gene: TRBV6-2/TRBV6-3; J gene: TRBJ2-2; CDR3 DNA: TGTGCCAGCAGGGGAGAGGGAATAAGCCGAAACACCGGGGAGCTGTTTTTT; CDR3 protein: CASRGEGISRNTGELFF
clone size: few; D gene: NA; V gene: TRBV6-1; J gene: TRBJ2-6; CDR3 DNA: TGTGCCAGCAGTGAAAGACCGGGCAAGGAATCTGGGGCCAACGTCCTGACTTTC; CDR3 protein: CASSERPGKESGANVLTF